The 27 T cell receptor beta chains listed next were all sequenced from one sample in a study of shared clonotypes between healthy human individuals. The table came from immunoSEQ multiplex PCR; TCRdb's copy has only in-frame clones and leaves some out. The profile shows roughly 330,000 clones, 74% of them singletons. Sample: memory CD4+ T cells sorted from blood. Documented subset: CD45RA-negative fraction. Receptors originate from a man aged 25-40 years in good health.

This chain links TRBV27 with TRBJ2-2, with D possibly matching TRBD2 (7 bases). V lost 3 bases and J lost 7, with 12 bases in between. The CDR3 covers 14 residues. Germline CDR1 reads MNHEY; CDR2 reads SMNVEV (reference sequence). The CDR3 loop is CASSFGGAVGELFF. CDR3 nucleotides: TGTGCCAGCAGTTTTGGGGGGGCGGTCGGGGAGCTGTTTTTT.

J is TRBJ1-4 and V is TRBV18; D remains unclear. Between the trimmed V and J ends, which lost 0 bases and 1 base, there was a span of 9 bases. Germline values: CDR1 KGHSH, CDR2 LQKENI. This CDR3 region has 16 residues. The CDR3 sequence: CASSPPSGRTNEKLFF. CDR3 nucleotide sequence: TGTGCCAGCTCACCACCCTCCGGCAGAACTAATGAAAAACTGTTTTTT.

The CDR3 spells CASRPGLSDTQYF. The CDR3 DNA sequence: TGCGCCAGCAGACCGGGACTCTCAGATACGCAGTATTTT. This chain uses TRBV5-1 with TRBJ2-3, with D possibly matching TRBD2 (6 bases). CDR3 length: 13 amino acids. The V gene lost 5 bases and the J gene lost 4 bases, with 11 bases spanning the gap. Germline CDR1 SGHRS, CDR2 YFSETQ.

This chain joins TRBV7-9 and TRBJ2-7; perhaps D is TRBD1 or TRBD2 (5 bases each). V was cut by 5 bases and J by 6 bases, with 14 bases left in between. Germline loops: CDR1 SEHNR, CDR2 FQNEAQ (reference sequence). This CDR3 has 13 residues. CDR3 sequence reads: CASSLVEGIEQYF. Here the CDR3 DNA reads TGTGCCAGCAGCCTTGTTGAGGGGATCGAGCAGTACTTC.

The chain combines TRBV6-1 with TRBJ2-1, with D possibly being TRBD2 (6 bases). The germline V and J ends were trimmed by 6 bases and 10 bases, with 16 bases remaining between them. The germline gives CDR1 MNHNS, CDR2 SASEGT. This CDR3 region has 13 residues. The CDR3 sequence: CASRGRDWGEQFF. The DNA of the CDR3 is TGTGCCAGCAGGGGAAGGGACTGGGGGGAGCAGTTCTTC.

V usage is TRBV6-1 and J usage is TRBJ2-2, with 7 positions matching TRBD1. This CDR3 spans 14 amino acids. CDR1 and CDR2 (germline): MNHNS, SASEGT. V lost 4 bases and J lost 5; bases outside the gene matches: 4. The CDR3: CASSADRVTGELFF. The DNA for the CDR3 is TGTGCCAGCAGTGCTGACAGGGTGACCGGGGAGCTGTTTTTT.

Notes on this clone: It may be a read error: a sequence one base away is much more abundant. The sample carries other DNA sequences with the same CDR3. This chain uses TRBV5-1 with TRBJ1-1; D is unclear. This CDR3 has 13 residues. Trimming pared 1 base from V and 0 bases from J, leaving 4 bases between. Per germline, CDR1 SGHRS and CDR2 YFSETQ. The CDR3: CASSLRLNTEAFF. CDR3 DNA sequence: TGCGCCAGCAGCTTGAGGCTGAACACTGAAGCTTTCTTT.

The rearrangement links TRBV28 to TRBJ1-5, with D unresolved. This CDR3 is built from 14 residues. V was cut by 5 bases and J by 5 bases, with 13 bases left in between. In germline, CDR1 is MDHEN, CDR2 SYDVKM. CDR3 in DNA: TGTGCCAGCAGTCCTCTTCAAACTGATCAGCCCCAGCATTTT. Translated, it gives CASSPLQTDQPQHF. The whole variable domain, filled in from reference TRBV28 and TRBJ1-5, reads DVKVTQSSRYLVKRTGEKVFLECVQDMDHENMFWYRQDPGLGLRLIYFSYDVKMKEKGDIPEGYSVSREKKERFSLILESASTNQTSMYLCASSPLQTDQPQHFGDGTRLSIL.

This clone was detected a few times. CDR3 DNA: TGTGCCAGCAGCTCCCTCGGGGGTAGCGGACAGCCCCAGCATTTT. Residues: CASSSLGGSGQPQHF. The chain joins TRBV5-5 to TRBJ1-5; tentative D call: TRBD1 (5 bases). This CDR3 has 15 amino acids. Per germline, CDR1 SGHKS and CDR2 YYEKEE (reference sequence). V was clipped by 3 bases and J by 7 bases, with 17 bases between them. The full variable domain, completed using reference TRBV5-5 and TRBJ1-5, is DAGVTQSPTHLIKTRGQQVTLRCSPISGHKSVSWYQQVLGQGPQFIFQYYEKEERGRGNFPDRFSARQFPNYSSELNVNALLLGDSALYLCASSSLGGSGQPQHFGDGTRLSIL.

This chain joins TRBV6-6 and TRBJ1-1, with D possibly matching TRBD1 (5 bases). V lost 6 bases and J lost 11, with 19 bases in between. Germline V gene sequence: CDR1 MNHNY, CDR2 SVGAGI (reference sequence). The length of the CDR3 is 13 residues. CDR3 sequence (DNA): TGTGCCAGCAGCCCCATCGACAGAGGTAACGCTTTCTTT. This encodes CASSPIDRGNAFF.

The CDR3 region has the DNA TGCGCCAGCAGCTTAACAGGGGAAGGCTCAGGAAAGAACACTGAAGCTTTCTTT. Translating gives CASSLTGEGSGKNTEAFF. V gene TRBV5-1 combines with J gene TRBJ1-1; 7 nucleotides line up with TRBD1. The CDR3 sequence is 18 residues long. Germline V gives CDR1 SGHRS, CDR2 YFSETQ. V shed 2 bases and J 1 base; nucleotides not matched to a gene: 14.

The V gene is TRBV2, the J gene TRBJ1-2, with 7 bases aligning to TRBD1. CDR3 length equals 12 residues. Germline loops: CDR1 SNHLY, CDR2 FYNNEI. The V and J ends lost 1 base and 14 bases, in that order; junction bases with no gene match: 7. CDR3 bases: TGTGCCAGCAGTGAAGAACGACAGGGTATAACCTTC. Translated, it gives CASSEERQGITF.

This sequence joins TRBV18 and TRBJ2-1, with TRBD2 matching 11 bases. Germline-derived CDR1 and CDR2 are KGHSH and LQKENI. Trimming cost V 2 bases and J 5 bases; bases outside gene matches: 5. This CDR3 region has 16 residues. DNA for the CDR3: TGTGCCAGCTCACCAGTCGCTAGCGGGAGGAACAATGAGCAGTTCTTC. This encodes CASSPVASGRNNEQFF. The full variable domain, completed using reference TRBV18 and TRBJ2-1, is NAGVMQNPRHLVRRRGQEARLRCSPMKGHSHVYWYRQLPEEGLKFMVYLQKENIIDESGMPKERFSAEFPKEGPSILRIQQVVRGDSAAYFCASSPVASGRNNEQFFGPGTRLTVL.

The chain couples TRBV20-1 to TRBJ2-7, with no clear D. V lost 2 bases, J lost 4 bases, and 6 bases lay in between. Looked up from germline, CDR1 is DFQATT and CDR2 is SNEGSKA (reference sequence). The CDR3 extends over 11 amino acids. The CDR3 nucleotides read TGCAGTGCTAGAAGGGAATACGAGCAGTACTTC. Translation gives CSARREYEQYF.

V usage is TRBV11-2 and J usage is TRBJ1-5, with 7 bases fitting TRBD1. The germline gives CDR1 SGHAT, CDR2 FQNNGV. Unmatched junction bases numbered 12, after V lost 5 bases and J lost 5 bases. The CDR3 length is 16 residues. Here the CDR3 reads CASSRLTGKADQPQHF. CDR3 nucleotide sequence: TGTGCCAGCAGCCGCCTGACAGGGAAGGCAGATCAGCCCCAGCATTTT.

The chain joins TRBV2 to TRBJ2-7, with D possibly being TRBD2 (5 bases). Germline V CDR1 and CDR2: SNHLY, FYNNEI. With 3 bases removed from V and 3 bases from J, the gap between germline ends came to 12 bases. The CDR3 contains 14 residues. DNA of the CDR3: TGTGCCAGCAGTGAGGACTGGAAAATCTACGAGCAGTACTTC. Amino acids: CASSEDWKIYEQYF. Variable domain in full (rest from reference TRBV2 and TRBJ2-7): EPEVTQTPSHQVTQMGQEVILRCVPISNHLYFYWYRQILGQKVEFLVSFYNNEISEKSEIFDDQFSVERPDGSNFTLKIRSTKLEDSAMYFCASSEDWKIYEQYFGPGTRLTVT.

The chain links TRBV5-1 to TRBJ2-1; D not resolved. With 0 bases removed from V and 9 bases from J, the gap between germline ends came to 13 bases. CDR3 length: 14 residues. CDR1 and CDR2 from the germline V gene are SGHRS and YFSETQ. The CDR3: CASSLAPLPGEQFF. The CDR3 nucleotides read TGCGCCAGCAGCTTGGCACCTCTCCCGGGTGAGCAGTTCTTC.

This sequence joins TRBV6-1 and TRBJ2-3; 7 bases agree with TRBD1. The CDR3 loop spans 15 amino acids. V shed 6 bases, J shed 1 base, and the junction held 7 bases outside the gene matches. Germline CDR1 and CDR2: MNHNS and SASEGT. CDR3 protein: CASRNRGWGTDTQYF. The CDR3 DNA reads TGTGCCAGCAGGAACAGGGGCTGGGGCACAGATACGCAGTATTTT.

A few counts support this clone. CDR3 in DNA: TGCGCCAGCAGCCAAGGCGGACAGGGTTGGGATACGCAGTATTTT. Translated: CASSQGGQGWDTQYF. The chain joins TRBV4-3 to TRBJ2-3; 8 positions match TRBD1. Germline assignment: CDR1 LGHNA and CDR2 YSLEER. This CDR3 spans 15 amino acids. V trimming: 1 base; J trimming: 6 bases; junction bases outside the gene matches: 6.

The chain is built from TRBV6-5 and TRBJ1-2; possible D gene TRBD1, 5 bases. The V and J ends lost 4 bases and 5 bases respectively, with 8 bases between them. This CDR3 comprises 12 residues. Germline CDR1 MNHEY, CDR2 SVGAGI. CDR3 residues: CASSSPGYGYTF. CDR3 coding DNA: TGTGCCAGCAGTTCCCCAGGGTATGGCTACACCTTC.

This clone has more than one count but fewer than ten. This chain joins TRBV5-1 and TRBJ2-1, with 13 bases identical to TRBD2. J gave up 8 bases and V 5 bases, and 1 base lay outside the gene matches. CDR3 size: 13 residues. Germline V gene lookup returns CDR1 SGHRS and CDR2 YFSETQ. The CDR3 spells CASRLAGGDEQFF. The CDR3 DNA is TGCGCCAGCAGACTAGCGGGAGGGGATGAGCAGTTCTTC. Drawing the rest from reference TRBV5-1 and TRBJ2-1, the complete variable domain is KAGVTQTPRYLIKTRGQQVTLSCSPISGHRSVSWYQQTPGQGLQFLFEYFSETQRNKGNFPGRFSGRQFSNSRSEMNVSTLELGDSALYLCASRLAGGDEQFFGPGTRLTVL.

This clone was detected only once. This chain uses TRBV4-3 with TRBJ1-2, with D perhaps TRBD1 (6 bases). Germline loops: CDR1 LGHNA, CDR2 YSLEER. The CDR3 loop spans 13 amino acids. Trimming removed 4 bases at V and 7 bases at J, with 13 bases between. CDR3 loop: CASSLDGGRGYTF. Written as DNA, the CDR3 is TGCGCCAGCAGCCTAGACGGGGGCCGTGGCTACACCTTC.

Note on this clone: A much larger clone is a single base away; this may be a read error. CDR3 region: CSVGLLGGGEQYF. In DNA, the CDR3 is TGCAGCGTAGGACTTCTGGGGGGGGGCGAGCAGTACTTC. The V call is TRBV29-1, the J call TRBJ2-7; 7 bases match TRBD2. The CDR3 runs to 13 residues. J gave up 6 bases and V 6 bases, and 11 bases lay outside the gene matches. CDR1 is SQVTM, CDR2 ANQGSEA, per germline.

The chain carries TRBV29-1 and TRBJ1-2; D perhaps matches TRBD1 (6 bases). The CDR3 runs to 12 residues. Germline V gene data show CDR1 as SQVTM and CDR2 as ANQGSEA. V lost 7 bases, J lost 2 bases, and 11 bases lay in between. The CDR3 nucleotides read TGCAGCGCTATGACAGGCAACTATGGCTACACCTTC. Translated: CSAMTGNYGYTF.

The chain links TRBV6-5 to TRBJ2-1; D uncertain. Germline V gene lookup returns CDR1 MNHEY and CDR2 SVGAGI. The V gene lost 8 bases and the J gene lost 7 bases, with 12 bases spanning the gap. The CDR3 loop spans 12 amino acids. The CDR3 DNA is TGTGCCAGCGGGTCTTCGGCTAATGAGCAGTTCTTC. It translates to CASGSSANEQFF.

This chain joins TRBV2 and TRBJ2-6, with TRBD1 identical over 8 bases. J lost 1 base, V lost 0 bases, and 8 bases had no gene match. The CDR3 is 19 amino acids. Germline V CDR1 and CDR2: SNHLY, FYNNEI. The CDR3 DNA reads as TGTGCCAGCAGTGAAGCGCCTGGACAGGGAGTATCTGGGGCCAACGTCCTGACTTTC. Protein sequence: CASSEAPGQGVSGANVLTF.

The CDR3 DNA reads as TGTGCCAGCAGCCTGGGGGGGGACTTCCTGTACAATGAGCAGTTCTTC. The encoded protein is CASSLGGDFLYNEQFF. The gene calls are TRBV5-4 and TRBJ2-1, with TRBD2 identical over 7 bases. Germline V gene data show CDR1 as SGHNT and CDR2 as YYREEE (reference sequence). The junction had 11 bases not matched to a gene; V was cut back by 4 bases and J by 4 bases. This CDR3 spans 16 amino acids.